This TCR beta chain was recovered during a study of neoadjuvant anti-PD-1 for oral cavity cancer. Study in general: Non-progressing patients received a fourth nivolumab dose near day 43, then surgery on days 50-56. Whole-study findings and limits: Larger post-treatment preexisting tumor clones tracked with greater tumor shrinkage.

This clone is termed medium-sized. Its antigen is undetermined. The time point here: after neoadjuvant nivolumab, at surgical resection. Two replicates per tumor sample, mostly from approximately 4.5 ug of genomic DNA. Sequencing was performed with immunoSEQ multiplex PCR; in TCRdb, only in-frame clones are kept and a portion is missing. The repertoire holds around 15,000 clones, with roughly 35% as singletons. The origin of this receptor is a person between 40 and 79 years old with oral cavity squamous cell carcinoma. The sequencing used tumor tissue, collected after nivolumab (anti-PD-1) treatment.

The CDR3 here is CASSLMRQHNSPLHF. Written as DNA, the CDR3 is TGTGCCAGCAGCTTAATGCGACAGCATAATTCACCCCTCCACTTT. This chain links TRBV7-9 with TRBJ1-6; D possibly corresponds to TRBD1 (5 bases). V was pared by 2 bases and J by 5 bases, with 10 bases between. The V gene's germline CDR1 is SEHNR and CDR2 FQNEAQ (reference sequence). The CDR3 covers 15 residues.